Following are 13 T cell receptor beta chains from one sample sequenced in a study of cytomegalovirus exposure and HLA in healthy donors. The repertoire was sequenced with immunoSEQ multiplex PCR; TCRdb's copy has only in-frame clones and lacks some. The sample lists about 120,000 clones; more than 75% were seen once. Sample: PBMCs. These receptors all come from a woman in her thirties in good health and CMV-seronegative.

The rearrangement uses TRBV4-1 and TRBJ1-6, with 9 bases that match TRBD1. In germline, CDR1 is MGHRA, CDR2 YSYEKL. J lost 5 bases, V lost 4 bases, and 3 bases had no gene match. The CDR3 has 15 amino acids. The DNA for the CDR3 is TGCGCCAGCAGCCCTCGGGACAGGGATAATTCACCCCTCCACTTT. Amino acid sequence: CASSPRDRDNSPLHF.

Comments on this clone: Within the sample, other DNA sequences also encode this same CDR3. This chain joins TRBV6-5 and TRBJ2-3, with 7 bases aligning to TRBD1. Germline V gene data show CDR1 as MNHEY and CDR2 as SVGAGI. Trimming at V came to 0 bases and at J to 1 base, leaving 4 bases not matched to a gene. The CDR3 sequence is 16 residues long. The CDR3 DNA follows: TGTGCCAGCAGTTACTCTACCGGGACAGGCACAGATACGCAGTATTTT. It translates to CASSYSTGTGTDTQYF.

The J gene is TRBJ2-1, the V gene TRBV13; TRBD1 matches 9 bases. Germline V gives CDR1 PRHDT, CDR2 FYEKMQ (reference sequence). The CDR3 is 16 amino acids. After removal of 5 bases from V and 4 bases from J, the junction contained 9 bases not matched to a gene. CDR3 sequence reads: CASSQAGTGTYNEQFF. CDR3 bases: TGTGCCAGCAGCCAAGCCGGGACAGGGACTTACAATGAGCAGTTCTTC. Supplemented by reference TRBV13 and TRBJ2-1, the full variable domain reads AAGVIQSPRHLIKEKRETATLKCYPIPRHDTVYWYQQGPGQDPQFLISFYEKMQSDKGSIPDRFSAQQFSDYHSELNMSSLELGDSALYFCASSQAGTGTYNEQFFGPGTRLTVL.

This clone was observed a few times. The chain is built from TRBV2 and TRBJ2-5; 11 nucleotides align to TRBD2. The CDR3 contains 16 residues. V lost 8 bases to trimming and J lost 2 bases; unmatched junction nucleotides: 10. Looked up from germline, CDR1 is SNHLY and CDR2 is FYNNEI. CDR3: CASGGLAAMGQETQYF. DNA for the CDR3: TGTGCCAGCGGGGGACTAGCGGCCATGGGGCAAGAGACCCAGTACTTC.

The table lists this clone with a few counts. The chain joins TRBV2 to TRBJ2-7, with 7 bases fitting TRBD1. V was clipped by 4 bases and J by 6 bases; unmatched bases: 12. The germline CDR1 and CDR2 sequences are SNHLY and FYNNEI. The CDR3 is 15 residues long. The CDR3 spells CASSVGRQGTTEQYF. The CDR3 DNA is TGTGCCAGCAGTGTCGGCCGACAGGGCACCACCGAGCAGTACTTC.

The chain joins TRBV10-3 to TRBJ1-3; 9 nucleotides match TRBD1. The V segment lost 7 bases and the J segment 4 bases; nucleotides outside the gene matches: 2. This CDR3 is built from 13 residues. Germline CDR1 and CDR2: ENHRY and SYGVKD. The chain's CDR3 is CAITTGGGNTIYF. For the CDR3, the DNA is TGTGCCATCACGACAGGGGGAGGAAACACCATATATTTT.

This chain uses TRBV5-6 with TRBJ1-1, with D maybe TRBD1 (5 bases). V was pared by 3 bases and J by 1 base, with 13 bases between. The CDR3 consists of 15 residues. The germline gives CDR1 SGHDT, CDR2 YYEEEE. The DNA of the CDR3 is TGTGCCAGCAGCTCCGGGACTCTAACGAACACTGAAGCTTTCTTT. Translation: CASSSGTLTNTEAFF.

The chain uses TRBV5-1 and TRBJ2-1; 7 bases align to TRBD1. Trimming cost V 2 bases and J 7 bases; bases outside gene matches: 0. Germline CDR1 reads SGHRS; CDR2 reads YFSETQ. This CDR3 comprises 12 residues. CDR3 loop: CASSLQGNEQFF. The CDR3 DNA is TGCGCCAGCAGCTTACAGGGGAATGAGCAGTTCTTC.

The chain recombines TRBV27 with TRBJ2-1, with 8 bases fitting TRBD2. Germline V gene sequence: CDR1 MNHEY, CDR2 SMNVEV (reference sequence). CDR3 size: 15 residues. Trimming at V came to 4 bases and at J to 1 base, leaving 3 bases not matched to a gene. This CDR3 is CASSSREGSYNEQFF. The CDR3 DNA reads TGTGCCAGCAGTTCCCGGGAGGGGTCCTACAATGAGCAGTTCTTC.

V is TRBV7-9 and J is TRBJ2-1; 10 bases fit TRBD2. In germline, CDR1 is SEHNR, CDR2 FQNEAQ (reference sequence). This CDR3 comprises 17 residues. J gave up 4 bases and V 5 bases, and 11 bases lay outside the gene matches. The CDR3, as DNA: TGTGCCAGCAGCCCAGCGAGAGGAGCGGGGGGGTACAATGAGCAGTTCTTC. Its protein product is CASSPARGAGGYNEQFF.

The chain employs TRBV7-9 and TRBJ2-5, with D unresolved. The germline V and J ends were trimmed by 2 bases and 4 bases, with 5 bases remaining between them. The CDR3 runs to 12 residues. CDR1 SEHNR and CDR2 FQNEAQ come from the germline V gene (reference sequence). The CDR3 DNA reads TGTGCCAGCAGCTTAACTTCAGAGACCCAGTACTTC. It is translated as CASSLTSETQYF.

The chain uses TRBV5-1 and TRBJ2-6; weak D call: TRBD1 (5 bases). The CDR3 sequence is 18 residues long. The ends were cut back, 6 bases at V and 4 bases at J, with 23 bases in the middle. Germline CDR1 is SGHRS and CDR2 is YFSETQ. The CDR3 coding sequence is TGCGCCAGCATGCATAGGACAATTCGTGACTCCGGGGCCAACGTCCTGACTTTC. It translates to CASMHRTIRDSGANVLTF.

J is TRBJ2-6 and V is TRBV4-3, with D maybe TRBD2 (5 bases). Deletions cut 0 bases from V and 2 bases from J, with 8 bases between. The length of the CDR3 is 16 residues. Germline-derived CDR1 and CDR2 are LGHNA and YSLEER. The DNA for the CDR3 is TGCGCCAGCAGCCAAGAGTCGGGGACTGGGGCCAACGTCCTGACTTTC. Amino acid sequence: CASSQESGTGANVLTF.